Listed below are T cell receptor beta chains from one sample, sequenced in a study of T-cell memory formation after mild COVID-19. TCRdb independently ran MiXCR on the 5' RACE reads; one entry per CDR3 protein. The data hold more than 400,000 distinct CDR3 sequences, with 18% observed a single time. The sample comprised PBMCs or a T cell subset sorted from them (not recorded which). The receptor source for this set is an adult woman who had mild COVID-19 (a few samples of this study predate the infection). Cell type and time point are not known. The CDR3 runs from the conserved cysteine through the conserved F or W. D genes are given only for firm matches. Clone size is stated in some rows and not others, as once, few, many or a class when expanded.

D	V	J	size	CDR3
NA	TRBV9	TRBJ2-3	few	CASSVAGIDTQYF
NA	TRBV27	TRBJ2-1	NA	CASSPSGIYNEQFF
TRBD2	TRBV4-2	TRBJ2-5	NA	CASSQKVAGARAQETQYF
NA	TRBV15	TRBJ1-3	NA	CATSSRPRGFGNTIYF
TRBD2	TRBV7-9	TRBJ2-7	NA	CASSLSGSGSRLYEQYF
NA	TRBV9	TRBJ2-5	NA	CASSEGAVTVAEETQYF
NA	TRBV4-3	TRBJ2-2	many	CASSQEGRRTGELFF
TRBD2	TRBV12-3/TRBV12-4	TRBJ2-5	NA	CASSSSGREETQYF
TRBD2	TRBV7-9	TRBJ2-1	few	CASSSPSGPTYNEQFF
NA	TRBV12-3/TRBV12-4	TRBJ1-2	few	CASSLSIYGYTF
NA	TRBV4-2	TRBJ2-1	few	CASSQDRGTSSEQFF
NA	TRBV7-7	TRBJ2-5	NA	CASSLDTESLGGQYF
NA	TRBV4-1	TRBJ2-7	few	CASSQDLSGGYEQYF
NA	TRBV12-3/TRBV12-4	TRBJ1-1	many	CASSLETGWTEAFF
TRBD1	TRBV7-2	TRBJ1-1	NA	CASSSTGTVNTEAFF
NA	TRBV4-3	TRBJ2-7	NA	CASSQEGREFYEQYF
NA	TRBV6-5	TRBJ1-2	many	CASSPGDNGGYTF
NA	TRBV12-5	TRBJ1-5	few	CASGCGQVGFKEPQHF
TRBD2	TRBV10-3	TRBJ2-5	few	CAGGGGETQYF
TRBD1	TRBV5-1	TRBJ2-1	few	CASSHGTGFNEQFF
NA	TRBV5-1	TRBJ2-6	few	CASKQVLASGANVLTF
TRBD1	TRBV29-1	TRBJ2-2	few	CSVAPGQGSTGELFF
TRBD1	TRBV24-1	TRBJ2-1	few	CATSDSGQGDPEQFF
NA	TRBV5-4	TRBJ2-7	few	CASSLEVNYEQYF
NA	TRBV6-5	TRBJ1-2	few	CASSYSYNTANYGYTF
NA	TRBV6-1	TRBJ2-5	few	CASSEGGFRETKYF
NA	TRBV5-4	TRBJ2-7	NA	CASSLSIGQDSYEQYF
NA	TRBV27	TRBJ2-7	once	CASSTGSFYEQYF